This is a list of T cell receptor beta chains from one sample in a study of blood T cell repertoires in COVID-19. Assay used: immunoSEQ multiplex PCR; TCRdb lists only in-frame clones, some missing. The table lists about 170,000 clones, around 79% of them singletons, with around 20% in the top ten. The specimen sequenced was PBMCs or T cells enriched from blood (not recorded which). These receptors were obtained from a woman in her seventies in a cohort exposed to, infected with or recovered from COVID-19 (not recorded which). The CDR3 runs from the conserved cysteine through the conserved F or W. The D gene is left open where the match is weak. Clone size is stated in some rows and not others, as once, few, many or a class when expanded.

len: 17; d_gene: TRBD2; v_gene: TRBV6-2/TRBV6-3; abundance: -; j_gene: TRBJ2-7; CDR3nt: TGTGCCAGCAGCCCTCTAGCGGGAGTTCGATTGACCTACGAGCAGTACTTC; CDR3aa: CASSPLAGVRLTYEQYF
len: 12; d_gene: -; v_gene: TRBV12-3/TRBV12-4; abundance: -; j_gene: TRBJ2-5; CDR3nt: TGTGCCAGCAGTAGTACCGGGGAGACCCAGTACTTC; CDR3aa: CASSSTGETQYF
len: 13; d_gene: -; v_gene: TRBV19; abundance: -; j_gene: TRBJ1-2; CDR3nt: TGTGCCAGTAGTAGAGAAGGGGACTATGGCTACACCTTC; CDR3aa: CASSREGDYGYTF
len: 15; d_gene: TRBD2; v_gene: TRBV10-3; abundance: -; j_gene: TRBJ2-3; CDR3nt: TGTGCCATCAGGGACAGCGGGAGTGACGCAGATACGCAGTATTTT; CDR3aa: CAIRDSGSDADTQYF
len: 14; d_gene: TRBD1; v_gene: TRBV7-3; abundance: -; j_gene: TRBJ1-2; CDR3nt: TGTGCCAGCAGCTTAACTGGGACAGACTATGGCTACACCTTC; CDR3aa: CASSLTGTDYGYTF
len: 14; d_gene: TRBD2; v_gene: TRBV28; abundance: once; j_gene: TRBJ2-7; CDR3nt: TGTGCCAGCAGGGCTAGAGCTGGGACTACCGAGCAGTACTTC; CDR3aa: CASRARAGTTEQYF
len: 15; d_gene: TRBD1; v_gene: TRBV28; abundance: -; j_gene: TRBJ1-6; CDR3nt: TGTGCCAGCAGTTTGTGGGCAGGGGGTGTTTCACCCCTCCACTTT; CDR3aa: CASSLWAGGVSPLHF
len: 14; d_gene: TRBD2; v_gene: TRBV3-1/TRBV3-2; abundance: -; j_gene: TRBJ2-3; CDR3nt: TGTGCCAGCAGCTCTAGCGGGAGCACAGATACGCAGTATTTT; CDR3aa: CASSSSGSTDTQYF
len: 12; d_gene: -; v_gene: TRBV3-1/TRBV3-2; abundance: -; j_gene: TRBJ1-4; CDR3nt: TGTGCCAGCAGCCAAGCAGAAGAAAAACTGTTTTTT; CDR3aa: CASSQAEEKLFF
len: 17; d_gene: TRBD1; v_gene: TRBV19; abundance: -; j_gene: TRBJ1-5; CDR3nt: TGTGCCAGTAACCCCTCTCCCCGGGACAGTCTCAATCAGCCCCAGCATTTT; CDR3aa: CASNPSPRDSLNQPQHF
len: 16; d_gene: TRBD2; v_gene: TRBV13; abundance: few; j_gene: TRBJ2-7; CDR3nt: TGTGCCAGCAGCTTAGGTGGCGGGAGGCTCTCCTACGAGCAGTACTTC; CDR3aa: CASSLGGGRLSYEQYF
len: 15; d_gene: -; v_gene: TRBV28; abundance: -; j_gene: TRBJ1-1; CDR3nt: TGTGCCAGCAGTTTATGGACAGGTGAACACACTGAAGCTTTCTTT; CDR3aa: CASSLWTGEHTEAFF
len: 15; d_gene: TRBD2; v_gene: TRBV18; abundance: -; j_gene: TRBJ2-1; CDR3nt: TGTGCCAGCTCACCGGGGACTAGCGGATACAATGAGCAGTTCTTC; CDR3aa: CASSPGTSGYNEQFF
len: 14; d_gene: TRBD1; v_gene: TRBV18; abundance: -; j_gene: TRBJ2-2; CDR3nt: TGTGCCAGCCGGGGACAGCTGTTTGAAGGGGAGCTGTTTTTT; CDR3aa: CASRGQLFEGELFF
len: 15; d_gene: TRBD1; v_gene: TRBV28; abundance: -; j_gene: TRBJ1-5; CDR3nt: TGTGCCAGCAGGGGTAGGGACAGAGTTTATCAGCCCCAGCATTTT; CDR3aa: CASRGRDRVYQPQHF
len: 18; d_gene: TRBD1; v_gene: TRBV18; abundance: -; j_gene: TRBJ2-2; CDR3nt: TGTGCCAGCTCACCTAACACAGGGGGATCGGCCGGCACCGGGGAGCTGTTTTTT; CDR3aa: CASSPNTGGSAGTGELFF
len: 12; d_gene: -; v_gene: TRBV7-9; abundance: -; j_gene: TRBJ1-5; CDR3nt: TGTGCCAGCAGCACAGACAATAATCCCCAGCATTTT; CDR3aa: CASSTDNNPQHF
len: 14; d_gene: TRBD1; v_gene: TRBV2; abundance: few; j_gene: TRBJ1-1; CDR3nt: TGTGCCAGCAGCTACAGGGGGCGCAACACTGAAGCTTTCTTT; CDR3aa: CASSYRGRNTEAFF
len: 17; d_gene: TRBD2; v_gene: TRBV3-1/TRBV3-2; abundance: -; j_gene: TRBJ2-1; CDR3nt: TGTGCCAGCAGCCAAGATCTAGCGGTCTACTCCTACAATGAGCAGTTCTTC; CDR3aa: CASSQDLAVYSYNEQFF
len: 18; d_gene: TRBD2; v_gene: TRBV11-2; abundance: -; j_gene: TRBJ2-5; CDR3nt: TGTGCCAGCAGCCTATCCTCCCTGGGACTAGCGGTAAAAGAGACCCAGTACTTC; CDR3aa: CASSLSSLGLAVKETQYF
len: 14; d_gene: TRBD2; v_gene: TRBV7-9; abundance: -; j_gene: TRBJ2-5; CDR3nt: TGTGCCAGCAGCTTAACTAGCGCGCAAGAGACCCAGTACTTC; CDR3aa: CASSLTSAQETQYF
len: 16; d_gene: TRBD1; v_gene: TRBV6-1; abundance: -; j_gene: TRBJ2-5; CDR3nt: TGTGCCAGCAGTGAAGCCATGACAGGGACGTGGGGGACCCAGTACTTC; CDR3aa: CASSEAMTGTWGTQYF
len: 15; d_gene: TRBD1; v_gene: TRBV7-9; abundance: few; j_gene: TRBJ1-2; CDR3nt: TGTGCCAGCAGGGGGACAGGGCGAATTAACTATGGCTACACCTTC; CDR3aa: CASRGTGRINYGYTF
len: 13; d_gene: TRBD2; v_gene: TRBV20-1; abundance: once; j_gene: TRBJ2-7; CDR3nt: TGCAGTGCTAGTTTGCGGGAGAGGTACGAGCAGTACTTC; CDR3aa: CSASLRERYEQYF
len: 14; d_gene: TRBD2; v_gene: TRBV28; abundance: few; j_gene: TRBJ2-1; CDR3nt: TGTGCCAGCAGTTTGGGACTAGGTGGCAATGAGCAGTTCTTC; CDR3aa: CASSLGLGGNEQFF
len: 17; d_gene: TRBD2; v_gene: TRBV5-1; abundance: -; j_gene: TRBJ2-2; CDR3nt: TGCGCCAGCAGCTTGGAGGTGATGGCTAGCGGGCCCGGGGAGCTGTTTTTT; CDR3aa: CASSLEVMASGPGELFF
len: 15; d_gene: TRBD2; v_gene: TRBV5-1; abundance: -; j_gene: TRBJ2-1; CDR3nt: TGCGCCAGCACGGGCTTAGCGGGAGGAGGTGGTGAGCAGTTCTTC; CDR3aa: CASTGLAGGGGEQFF
len: 15; d_gene: TRBD1; v_gene: TRBV5-1; abundance: -; j_gene: TRBJ2-7; CDR3nt: TGCGCCAGCAGCTTGGAGACAGGGGAGTGGAACGAGCAGTACTTC; CDR3aa: CASSLETGEWNEQYF
len: 12; d_gene: -; v_gene: TRBV6-5; abundance: few; j_gene: TRBJ1-1; CDR3nt: TGTGCCAGCAGCCGGGGGGGGACCGAAGCTTTCTTT; CDR3aa: CASSRGGTEAFF
len: 14; d_gene: -; v_gene: TRBV10-3; abundance: -; j_gene: TRBJ2-7; CDR3nt: TGTGCCATCAGTGAACTTTTCGGGGATGGCGAGCAGTACTTC; CDR3aa: CAISELFGDGEQYF
len: 15; d_gene: TRBD1; v_gene: TRBV28; abundance: -; j_gene: TRBJ2-1; CDR3nt: TGTGCCAGCAGCATCGACAGGGGGTACGTCAATGAGCAGTTCTTC; CDR3aa: CASSIDRGYVNEQFF
len: 13; d_gene: TRBD2; v_gene: TRBV27; abundance: -; j_gene: TRBJ2-3; CDR3nt: TGTGCCAGTATAGCGGGAGGGACAGATACGCAGTATTTT; CDR3aa: CASIAGGTDTQYF
len: 16; d_gene: TRBD1; v_gene: TRBV4-3; abundance: -; j_gene: TRBJ1-4; CDR3nt: TGCGCCAGCAGCCAAGATGGCTTCTCCTGGACAGGCGGACTGTTTTTT; CDR3aa: CASSQDGFSWTGGLFF
len: 13; d_gene: TRBD1; v_gene: TRBV27; abundance: few; j_gene: TRBJ2-7; CDR3nt: TGTGCCAGCTCCAGGGGGAGCGAATACGAGCAGTACTTC; CDR3aa: CASSRGSEYEQYF
len: 13; d_gene: TRBD2; v_gene: TRBV6-5; abundance: -; j_gene: TRBJ2-7; CDR3nt: TGTGCCAGCGCGCCGGCTAGCGGCCACGAGCAGTACTTC; CDR3aa: CASAPASGHEQYF